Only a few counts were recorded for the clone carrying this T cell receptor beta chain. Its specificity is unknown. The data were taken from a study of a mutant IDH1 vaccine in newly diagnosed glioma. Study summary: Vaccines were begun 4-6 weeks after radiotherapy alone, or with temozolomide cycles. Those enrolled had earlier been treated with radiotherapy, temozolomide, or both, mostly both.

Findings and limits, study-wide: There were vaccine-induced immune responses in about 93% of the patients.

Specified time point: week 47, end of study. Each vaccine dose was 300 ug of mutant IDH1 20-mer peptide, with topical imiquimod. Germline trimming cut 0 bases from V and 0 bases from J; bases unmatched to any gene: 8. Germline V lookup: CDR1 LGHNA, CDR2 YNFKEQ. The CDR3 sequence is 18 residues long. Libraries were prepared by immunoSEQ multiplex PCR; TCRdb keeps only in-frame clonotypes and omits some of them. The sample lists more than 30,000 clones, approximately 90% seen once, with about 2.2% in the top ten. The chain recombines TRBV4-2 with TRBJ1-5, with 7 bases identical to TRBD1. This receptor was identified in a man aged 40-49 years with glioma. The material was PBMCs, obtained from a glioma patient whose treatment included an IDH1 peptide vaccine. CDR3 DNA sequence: TGTGCCAGCAGCCAAGAGCGTCAGGGGGAAGGTAGCAATCAGCCCCAGCATTTT. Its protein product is CASSQERQGEGSNQPQHF.